Included here is one T cell receptor (beta chain) sequence, with context. V gave up 1 base and J gave up 8 bases; unmatched junction bases: 10. The CDR3 spans 15 residues. Germline lookup yields CDR1 SGHRS and CDR2 YFSETQ. In TCRdb, the 5' RACE reads were re-called with MiXCR into one record per CDR3 protein. The table includes around 90,000 distinct CDR3 sequences, roughly 5.1% detected once. These data are taken from a study of T cells of healthy individuals. The clonotype originates from a female donor in good health. The V and J genes are TRBV5-1 and TRBJ1-1; 8 bases fit TRBD1. This CDR3 is CASSLKQGALEEAFF. Here the CDR3 DNA reads TGCGCCAGCAGCTTGAAGCAGGGGGCTCTGGAGGAAGCTTTCTTT.